This passage covers 10 T cell receptor beta chains from one sample sequenced in a study of vaccination and CD4 T cells after COVID-19. Noted treatment: roughly 10-day PBMC culture with coronavirus spike peptide pools or control peptides (ViraFEST assay). These receptors have no identified antigens. An Oncomine TCR Beta short-read assay was used to sequence the DNA from cultured CD4+ T cells. One entry per CDR3 protein results from TCRdb running MiXCR on the PCR reads. Found here are more than 12,000 distinct CDR3 sequences, approximately 27% of them singletons; the top ten hold 23%. The sequencing input was cultured CD4+ T cells from blood. All receptors derive from a human donor with COVID-19.

This clonotype was counted only a few times. This rearrangement joins TRBV25-1 to TRBJ1-4, with D unclear. The CDR3 totals 13 residues. Trimming took 7 bases from V and 5 from J, leaving 11 bases between them. The germline gives CDR1 MGHDK, CDR2 SYGVNS. CDR3 bases: TGTGCCAGCATGATACCGGAAAATGAAAAACTGTTTTTT. It yields the protein CASMIPENEKLFF. The whole variable domain, remainder taken from reference TRBV25-1 and TRBJ1-4, is EADIYQTPRYLVIGTGKKITLECSQTMGHDKMYWYQQDPGMELHLIHYSYGVNSTEKGDLSSESTVSRIRTEHFPLTLESARPSHTSQYLCASMIPENEKLFFGSGTQLSVL.

CDR3 nucleotide sequence: TGCAGTGCTGGTACGCTCAAGGCTAACTATGGCTACACCTTC. This translates into CSAGTLKANYGYTF. This chain joins TRBV20-1 and TRBJ1-2; D unresolved. Trimming took 5 bases from V and 0 from J, leaving 13 bases between them. The V gene's germline CDR1 is DFQATT and CDR2 SNEGSKA (reference sequence). The CDR3 runs to 14 residues.

This clonotype was recorded a few times. V and J are TRBV25-1 and TRBJ1-2, with D unclear. Germline V CDR1 and CDR2: MGHDK, SYGVNS. V was shortened by 4 bases and J by 4 bases, with 16 bases between the two germline ends. The CDR3 loop spans 15 amino acids. The CDR3 spells CASSVGGSASYGYTF. Here the CDR3 DNA reads TGTGCCAGCAGTGTAGGTGGCAGTGCCAGCTATGGCTACACCTTC.

This clonotype was recorded a few times. CDR3 in amino acids: CASSVDLGRYEQYF. In nucleotides, the CDR3 is TGTGCCAGCAGCGTTGACTTGGGGAGATACGAGCAGTACTTC. This sequence joins TRBV5-4 and TRBJ2-7; D is perhaps TRBD2 (5 bases). V shed 4 bases and J shed 4 bases, with 15 bases lying between them. The CDR3 totals 14 residues. CDR1 SGHNT and CDR2 YYREEE come from the germline V gene (reference sequence).

The rearrangement links TRBV7-3 to TRBJ2-3; 7 bases map to TRBD1. J gave up 4 bases and V 4 bases, and 11 bases lay outside the gene matches. The CDR3 loop spans 16 amino acids. Germline CDR1 reads SGHTA; CDR2 reads FQGTGA. This chain's CDR3 is CASSSRTGSVADTQYF. The CDR3 bases are TGTGCCAGCAGCTCCCGGACAGGAAGCGTGGCAGATACGCAGTATTTT.

V gene TRBV11-3 combines with J gene TRBJ1-2; D may be TRBD1 (6 bases). The CDR3 runs to 13 residues. Germline-derived CDR1 and CDR2 are SGHNT and YENEEA. V lost 3 bases, J lost 8 bases, and 13 bases lay in between. In nucleotides, the CDR3 is TGTGCCAGCAGCTTGACAGGTTTAAGCGGCTACACCTTC. Its protein product is CASSLTGLSGYTF.

There are a few counts of this clonotype. The rearrangement joins TRBV7-6 to TRBJ1-2, with D possibly TRBD1 on 6 matching bases. This CDR3 region has 13 residues. V gave up 5 bases and J gave up 8 bases, with 15 bases separating them. In germline, CDR1 is SGHVS, CDR2 FNYEAQ. In nucleotides, the CDR3 is TGTGCCAGCAGCCAGGGGCTCTTAGGGGGCTACACCTTC. It specifies CASSQGLLGGYTF. Full variable domain (rest looked up from reference TRBV7-6 and TRBJ1-2): GAGVSQSPRYKVTKRGQDVALRCDPISGHVSLYWYRQALGQGPEFLTYFNYEAQQDKSGLPNDRFSAERPEGSISTLTIQRTEQRDSAMYRCASSQGLLGGYTFGSGTRLTVV.

A few counts support this clonotype. The rearrangement uses TRBV20-1 and TRBJ2-7, with TRBD1 matching 7 bases. The length of the CDR3 is 15 residues. J gave up 4 bases and V 0 bases, and 9 bases lay outside the gene matches. Germline CDR1 reads DFQATT; CDR2 reads SNEGSKA (reference sequence). The CDR3 region has the DNA TGCAGTGCTAGAGATCGGCGAAGGGGGCAATACGAGCAGTACTTC. Translated, it gives CSARDRRRGQYEQYF.

This clonotype was detected a few times. The genes are TRBV12-3 or TRBV12-4 and TRBJ1-1; tentative D call: TRBD1 (5 bases). The ends were cut back, 6 bases at V and 1 base at J, with 18 bases in the middle. This CDR3 spans 16 amino acids. CDR3 coding DNA: TGTGCCAGCAGCGGGACGCTTTGGCGGGGGAACACTGAAGCTTTCTTT. It codes for CASSGTLWRGNTEAFF.

This clonotype was seen more than once but under ten times. The chain is built from TRBV6-5 and TRBJ2-5; no firm D call. Germline CDR1 reads MNHEY; CDR2 reads SVGAGI. V lost 2 bases to trimming and J lost 1 base, with 8 bases between them. The CDR3 contains 14 residues. CDR3 sequence: CASSYQTSQETQYF. The DNA of the CDR3 is TGTGCCAGCAGTTACCAGACAAGCCAAGAGACCCAGTACTTC.